These 26 T cell receptor beta chains were sequenced from one sample in a study of T cells in Graves' hyperthyroidism and ophthalmopathy (dated by TCRdb to about 2019). Library construction relied on multiplex PCR. TCRdb records Illumina HiSeq 2000 as the sequencer. TCR beta CDR3 regions were amplified from RNA transcripts. The TCR CDR3 was subjected to a first round of RT-PCR using the HTBI primer set and the Qiagen OneStep RT-PCR kit. The public reads were reanalyzed by TCRdb: fastp trimming at Q25, MiXCR alignment, in-frame beta chains only. A single entry per CDR3 protein holds the most common genes and DNA from its merged rows. The sample table shows approximately 740,000 distinct CDR3 sequences, and 14% are seen once. Roughly 10% of the sample is taken by the ten largest. Sequencing was performed on blood. The receptor source for this set is a woman between 18 and 29 years old with Graves' hyperthyroidism.

This clonotype has more than one count but fewer than ten. CDR3: CASRLAGPYNEQFF. In nucleotides, the CDR3 is TGTGCCAGTAGACTAGCGGGCCCCTACAATGAGCAGTTCTTC. The chain uses TRBV7-9 and TRBJ2-1, with 10 nucleotides matching TRBD2. Germline V lookup: CDR1 SEHNR, CDR2 FQNEAQ (reference sequence). V was clipped by 9 bases and J by 2 bases; unmatched bases: 4. The CDR3 runs to 14 residues.

Concerning this clonotype: Likely a read error: the CDR3 ends without its conserved phenylalanine or tryptophan. The chain is built from TRBV19 and TRBJ2-7, with 10 positions matching TRBD1. This CDR3 has 16 residues. The germline CDR1 and CDR2 sequences are LNHDA and SQIVND (reference sequence). The V segment lost 6 bases and the J segment 0 bases; nucleotides outside the gene matches: 8. The chain's CDR3 is CASRFGTGDFSYEQYS. CDR3 coding DNA: TGTGCCAGTAGATTCGGGACAGGGGACTTCTCCTACGAGCAGTACTCC.

This clonotype has a count of ten or more. This rearrangement joins TRBV18 to TRBJ1-5; 8 bases align to TRBD1. CDR1 is KGHSH and CDR2 is LQKENI in the germline V gene. The CDR3 is made up of 14 amino acids. J lost 4 bases, V lost 8 bases, and 7 bases had no gene match. The CDR3 spells CASSGQGRNQPQHF. The CDR3 DNA reads as TGTGCCAGCAGCGGACAGGGTAGGAATCAGCCCCAGCATTTT.

At least ten counts were recorded for this clonotype. The V gene is TRBV11-1, the J gene TRBJ2-7; D possibly corresponds to TRBD2 (6 bases). The CDR3 spans 15 residues. Germline V gene sequence: CDR1 SGHAT, CDR2 FQDESV (reference sequence). The V end lost 0 bases, the J end lost 2 bases, and 11 bases lay between the germline ends. The CDR3 DNA reads TGTGCCAGCAGCTTAGCGGGGCTAGCGACCTACGAGCAGTACTTC. This translates into CASSLAGLATYEQYF.

A few counts support this clonotype. V gene TRBV28 combines with J gene TRBJ1-1; D is unclear. Germline V lookup: CDR1 MDHEN, CDR2 SYDVKM. V was cut by 5 bases and J by 10 bases, with 20 bases left in between. The CDR3 length is 14 residues. Written as DNA, the CDR3 is TGTGCCAGCAGTACCAACCGGGCGGGGTGGGTAGCTTTCTTT. Encoded protein: CASSTNRAGWVAFF.

This clonotype was counted only a few times. CDR3 coding DNA: TGTGCCATCAGTGGACAGGGGGACGAGCAGTACTTC. Protein sequence: CAISGQGDEQYF. V usage is TRBV10-3 and J usage is TRBJ2-7, with 9 positions matching TRBD1. The CDR3 has 12 amino acids. V trimming: 4 bases; J trimming: 5 bases; junction bases outside the gene matches: 0. CDR1 and CDR2 from the germline V gene are ENHRY and SYGVKD.

This clonotype showed up just a few times. The chain links TRBV5-8 to TRBJ2-4, with D unresolved. The V gene lost 4 bases and the J gene lost 0 bases, with 11 bases spanning the gap. The V gene's germline CDR1 is SGHTS and CDR2 YDEGEE. The CDR3 length is 15 residues. Written as DNA, the CDR3 is TGTGCCAGCAGCCCCTTTAGTATAGCCAAAAACATTCAGTACTTC. Protein: CASSPFSIAKNIQYF.

V gene TRBV18 combines with J gene TRBJ2-5; D is unclear. Germline lookup yields CDR1 KGHSH and CDR2 LQKENI. The CDR3 has 13 amino acids. V was pared by 6 bases and J by 2 bases, with 10 bases between. CDR3 residues: CASSRTEQETQYF. The CDR3 DNA reads TGTGCCAGCTCCAGGACGGAGCAAGAGACCCAGTACTTC.

This clonotype showed up just a few times. This rearrangement joins TRBV20-1 to TRBJ1-2; no firm D call. Germline CDR1 is DFQATT and CDR2 is SNEGSKA (reference sequence). V lost 6 bases and J 0 bases, leaving 14 bases between the germline ends. CDR3 length: 14 amino acids. CDR3 amino acids: CSARLPKTNYGYTF. Here the CDR3 DNA reads TGCAGTGCCCGGCTCCCGAAAACTAACTATGGCTACACCTTC.

This clonotype was recorded many times. V and J are TRBV18 and TRBJ2-5; D is unclear. CDR1 and CDR2 from the germline V gene are KGHSH and LQKENI. This CDR3 is built from 14 residues. V lost 6 bases, J lost 0 bases, and 11 bases lay in between. The CDR3: CASSPRQYQETQYF. CDR3 DNA: TGTGCCAGCTCTCCCCGCCAGTACCAAGAGACCCAGTACTTC.

This clonotype was counted many times. The chain combines TRBV3-1 with TRBJ2-2; 10 bases line up with TRBD1. The CDR3 is 15 residues long. Germline V gene lookup returns CDR1 LGHDT and CDR2 YNNKEL (reference sequence). V lost 4 bases to trimming and J lost 6 bases; unmatched junction nucleotides: 5. The CDR3 region is CASSRDRGYSGELFF. The CDR3 nucleotides are TGTGCCAGCAGCCGGGACAGGGGCTATTCCGGGGAGCTGTTTTTT. Supplemented by reference TRBV3-1 and TRBJ2-2, the full variable domain reads DTAVSQTPKYLVTQMGNDKSIKCEQNLGHDTMYWYKQDSKKFLKIMFSYNNKELIINETVPNRFSPKSPDKAHLNLHINSLELGDSAVYFCASSRDRGYSGELFFGEGSRLTVL.

V is TRBV6-2 or TRBV6-3 and J is TRBJ2-7; D is ambiguous. CDR1 is MNHEY and CDR2 is SVGEGT in the germline V gene. This CDR3 comprises 14 residues. Trimming took 5 bases from V and 3 from J, leaving 14 bases between them. The CDR3 DNA reads TGTGCCAGCAGTCCTATTCTCGGCGTCTACGAGCAGTACTTC. Its protein product is CASSPILGVYEQYF.

V usage is TRBV20-1 and J usage is TRBJ2-7; TRBD1 matches at 9 bases. The CDR3 covers 13 residues. V dropped 3 bases and J dropped 8; count of bases not matched to a gene: 8. From germline, CDR1 is DFQATT and CDR2 SNEGSKA (reference sequence). DNA of the CDR3: TGCAGTGCTAGGGGCAAGGACAGGGGTCAGCAGTACTTC. This encodes CSARGKDRGQQYF.

This clonotype was detected many times. The genes are TRBV24-1 and TRBJ2-3; no definite D call. V dropped 4 bases and J dropped 4 bases, with 11 bases sitting between them. Per germline, CDR1 KGHDR and CDR2 SFDVKD. The CDR3 contains 14 residues. CDR3 residues: CATSERAEADTQYF. Written as DNA, the CDR3 is TGTGCCACCAGTGAACGCGCCGAAGCAGATACGCAGTATTTT.

This clonotype was seen many times. The J gene is TRBJ1-5, the V gene TRBV30; no reliable D call. This CDR3 comprises 15 residues. Germline CDR1 and CDR2: GTSNPN and SVGIG (reference sequence). Trimming stripped 4 bases from V and 5 bases from J, with 18 bases between. The CDR3 DNA follows: TGTGCCTGGACCCTCGGCCGGACCGGTCATCAGCCCCAGCATTTT. Protein sequence: CAWTLGRTGHQPQHF.

Notes on this clonotype: A much larger clonotype is one base distant, so this may be a read error. The V and J genes are TRBV15 and TRBJ2-1; D assignment may be TRBD1 or TRBD2 (5 bases each). The CDR3 sequence is 15 residues long. Germline V gene sequence: CDR1 LNHNV, CDR2 YYDKDF (reference sequence). The CDR3 DNA is TGTGCCACCAGGTTCGGGACGAGCTCCTACAATGAGCAGCTCTTC. Translating gives CATRFGTSSYNEQLF.

This clonotype was observed many times. The gene calls are TRBV12-3 or TRBV12-4 and TRBJ2-3, with no clear D. Between the trimmed V and J ends, which lost 11 bases and 1 base, there was a span of 13 bases. The CDR3 is made up of 13 amino acids. The CDR3 nucleotides are TGTGCCGGCTCGTCCGCGGGCACAGATACGCAGTATTTT. Protein: CAGSSAGTDTQYF.

This clonotype was observed at least ten times. J is TRBJ2-2 and V is TRBV28; 7 bases agree with TRBD1. V shed 4 bases and J 5 bases; nucleotides not matched to a gene: 4. There are 14 residues in the CDR3. Germline V gene data show CDR1 as MDHEN and CDR2 as SYDVKM. The CDR3: CASSYDRATGELFF. The CDR3 region has the DNA TGTGCCAGCAGTTACGACAGGGCAACCGGGGAGCTGTTTTTT.

V is TRBV3-1 and J is TRBJ2-1, with D perhaps matching TRBD1 (6 bases). V dropped 6 bases and J dropped 7 bases, with 19 bases sitting between them. This CDR3 spans 15 amino acids. CDR1 is LGHDT and CDR2 is YNNKEL in the germline V gene (reference sequence). The CDR3 sequence is CASRNRGHPRNEQFF. In DNA form, the CDR3 reads TGTGCCAGCAGAAACCGGGGACACCCGAGGAATGAGCAGTTCTTC.

The gene calls are TRBV11-2 and TRBJ1-6; D ambiguous. The length of the CDR3 is 15 residues. Germline V lookup: CDR1 SGHAT, CDR2 FQNNGV. The V end was cut by 6 bases, the J end by 6 bases, with 15 bases between. The CDR3 spells CASSRTAALNSPLHF. In DNA, the CDR3 is TGTGCCAGCAGTAGGACGGCCGCACTTAATTCACCCCTCCACTTT. Full variable domain (missing parts from reference TRBV11-2 and TRBJ1-6): EAGVAQSPRYKIIEKRQSVAFWCNPISGHATLYWYQQILGQGPKLLIQFQNNGVVDDSQLPKDRFSAERLKGVDSTLKIQPAKLEDSAVYLCASSRTAALNSPLHFGNGTRLTVT.

The sample holds many counts of this clonotype. The gene calls are TRBV7-3 and TRBJ2-1; 13 bases are a match to TRBD2. From germline, CDR1 is SGHTA and CDR2 FQGTGA. V lost 0 bases to trimming and J lost 2 bases; unmatched junction nucleotides: 1. The CDR3 contains 17 residues. CDR3 loop: CASSLTGTSGTYNEQFF. As DNA, the CDR3 is TGTGCCAGCAGCTTAACGGGGACTAGCGGGACCTACAATGAGCAGTTCTTC.

Notes on this clonotype: One base away lies a much larger clone, so this may be a sequencing read error. The gene calls are TRBV11-1 and TRBJ2-7; weak D call: TRBD2 (6 bases). The CDR3 spans 15 residues. V lost 4 bases, J lost 0 bases, and 13 bases lay in between. Germline CDR1 and CDR2: SGHAT and FQDESV (reference sequence). The DNA of the CDR3 is TGTGCCAGCAGCTACGGACCAGCGGGCTCCTACGAGCAGTACTTC. It codes for CASSYGPAGSYEQYF.

Comment on this clonotype: Possible read error: a much larger clone is one base away. The V gene is TRBV7-2, the J gene TRBJ1-2; D is perhaps TRBD1 (6 bases). This CDR3 region has 16 residues. Germline assignment: CDR1 SGHTA and CDR2 FQGNSA. The CDR3 nucleotides read TGTGCCGGCAGGGACTCGGGGGCAACCCTAGGCTATGGCTACACCTTC. This encodes CAGRDSGATLGYGYTF.

This clonotype has ten or more counts. The J gene is TRBJ2-1, the V gene TRBV18, with D uncertain. CDR3 length: 12 residues. Germline V CDR1 and CDR2: KGHSH, LQKENI. V was trimmed by 6 bases and J by 3 bases, leaving 6 bases between them. This chain's CDR3 is CASSAVYNEQFF. CDR3 nucleotide sequence: TGTGCCAGCTCCGCTGTCTACAATGAGCAGTTCTTC.

The rearrangement links TRBV4-1 to TRBJ1-5; D gene ambiguous. The length of the CDR3 is 13 residues. Germline-derived CDR1 and CDR2 are MGHRA and YSYEKL. With 0 bases removed from V and 6 bases from J, the gap between germline ends came to 6 bases. CDR3 region: CASSQDMTQPQHF. Here the CDR3 DNA reads TGCGCCAGCAGCCAAGATATGACTCAGCCCCAGCATTTT.

This clonotype was recorded at least ten times. This chain connects TRBV11-2 to TRBJ2-1; D is perhaps TRBD2 (5 bases). Trimming removed 4 bases at V and 4 bases at J, with 14 bases between. Looked up from germline, CDR1 is SGHAT and CDR2 is FQNNGV. The CDR3 length is 15 residues. CDR3 nucleotides: TGTGCCAGCAGCTCCATTAGAGGGAATTACAATGAGCAGTTCTTC. Translated, it gives CASSSIRGNYNEQFF.